This T cell receptor (beta chain) originates from a study of cytomegalovirus exposure and HLA in healthy donors. Study-level background: T cells numbering around 190 million yielded 117 million unique TCR beta sequences in an earlier analysis.

To note about this clone: Its antigen is currently unknown.

The CDR3 totals 15 residues. Germline V gene sequence: CDR1 SGHRS, CDR2 YFSETQ. J lost 1 base, V lost 2 bases, and 6 bases had no gene match. This PCR relied on a set of 60 Vbeta primers and 13 Jbeta primers. Clones were sequenced by immunoSEQ multiplex PCR, and TCRdb holds only the in-frame ones, with some missing. The sample lists some 250,000 clones, 70% to 90% seen once, with around 8% in the top ten. Study-level results: In a later analysis, TCR beta V- and J-gene trimming showed a link to a missense DCLRE1C variant. TCR association rates varied by HLA locus in a later analysis, with DRB1 highest and HLA-C lowest. Sequencing likely generated an artifact that appeared as a cluster of highly shared sequence variants.

The chain couples TRBV5-1 to TRBJ2-7; 7 bases line up with TRBD1. The sequence was obtained from a woman in her fifties or sixties in good health and CMV-seropositive. Sequenced sample: PBMCs. The CDR3 protein is CASSFQGVQSYEQYF. CDR3 nucleotides: TGCGCCAGCAGCTTCCAGGGGGTGCAATCCTACGAGCAGTACTTC.